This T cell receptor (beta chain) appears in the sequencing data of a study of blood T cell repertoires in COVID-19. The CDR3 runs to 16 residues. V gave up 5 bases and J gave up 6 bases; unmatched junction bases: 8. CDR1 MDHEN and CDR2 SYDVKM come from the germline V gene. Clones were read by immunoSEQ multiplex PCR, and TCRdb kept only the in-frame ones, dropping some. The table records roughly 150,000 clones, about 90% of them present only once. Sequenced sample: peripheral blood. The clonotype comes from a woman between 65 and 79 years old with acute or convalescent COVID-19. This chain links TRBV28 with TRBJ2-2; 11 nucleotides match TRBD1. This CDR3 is CASSPGQGAGSGELFF. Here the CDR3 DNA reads TGTGCCAGCAGTCCTGGACAGGGGGCTGGTTCCGGGGAGCTGTTTTTT.